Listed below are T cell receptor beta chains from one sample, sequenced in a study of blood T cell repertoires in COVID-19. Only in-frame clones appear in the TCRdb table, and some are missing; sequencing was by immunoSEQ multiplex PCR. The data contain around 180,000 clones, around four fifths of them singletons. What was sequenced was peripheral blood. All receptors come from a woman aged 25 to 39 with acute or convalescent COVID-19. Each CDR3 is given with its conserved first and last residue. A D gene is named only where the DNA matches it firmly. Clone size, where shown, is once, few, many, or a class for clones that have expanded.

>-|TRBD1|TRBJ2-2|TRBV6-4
TGTGCCAGCAGTGTGACAGGGGGCGGGGAGCTGTTTTTT
CASSVTGGGELFF
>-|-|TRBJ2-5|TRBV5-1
TGCGCCAGCAGCCCCGGGACAATTGAGACCCAGTACTTC
CASSPGTIETQYF
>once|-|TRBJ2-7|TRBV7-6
TGTGCCAGCAGCTTAGAGCCAGGGGGGCCAATGATATCCTACGAGCAGTACTTC
CASSLEPGGPMISYEQYF
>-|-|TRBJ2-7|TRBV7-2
TGTGCCAGCAGCTCCCCCCAAGCGGCCTCCTACGAGCAGTACTTC
CASSSPQAASYEQYF
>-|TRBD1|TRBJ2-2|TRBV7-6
TGTGCCAGCAGCCCCCCTCATCAGACAGGGAAGAGAACCGGGGAGCTGTTTTTT
CASSPPHQTGKRTGELFF
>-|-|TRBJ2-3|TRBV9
TGTGCCAGCAGCCCCCCGAGCACAGATACGCAGTATTTT
CASSPPSTDTQYF
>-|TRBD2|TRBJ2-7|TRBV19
TGTGCCAGTAGTCCGGGACTAGCCTCCTACGAGCAGTACTTC
CASSPGLASYEQYF
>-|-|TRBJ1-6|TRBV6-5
TGTGCCAGCAGTCAGGGGAAAAAGGGGGCCCTCCACTTT
CASSQGKKGALHF
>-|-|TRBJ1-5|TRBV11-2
TGTGCCAGCAGCTCAGGGTTGTCTAGCAATCAGCCCCAGCATTTT
CASSSGLSSNQPQHF
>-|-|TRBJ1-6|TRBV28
TGTGCCAGCAGTACAAGCACAGGATTTAATTCACCCCTCCACTTT
CASSTSTGFNSPLHF
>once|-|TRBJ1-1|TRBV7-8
TGTGCCAGCAGCTTGTACGAGGGGAACACTGAAGCTTTCTTT
CASSLYEGNTEAFF
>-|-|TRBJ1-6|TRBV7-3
TGTGCCAGCACAGAACAGGGATTTGAAAATTCACCCCTCCACTTT
CASTEQGFENSPLHF
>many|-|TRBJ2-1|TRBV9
TGTGCCAGCAGCGTAGTTACAGGTGGTAATGAGCAGTTCTTC
CASSVVTGGNEQFF